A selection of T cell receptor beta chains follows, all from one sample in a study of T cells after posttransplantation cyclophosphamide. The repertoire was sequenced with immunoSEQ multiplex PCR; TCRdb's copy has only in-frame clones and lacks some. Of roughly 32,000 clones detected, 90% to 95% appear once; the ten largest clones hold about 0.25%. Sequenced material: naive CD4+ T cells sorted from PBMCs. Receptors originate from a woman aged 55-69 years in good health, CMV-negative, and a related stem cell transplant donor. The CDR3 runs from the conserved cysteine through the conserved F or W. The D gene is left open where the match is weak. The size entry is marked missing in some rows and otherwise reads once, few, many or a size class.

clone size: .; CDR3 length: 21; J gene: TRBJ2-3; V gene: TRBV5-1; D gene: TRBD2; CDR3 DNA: TGCGCCAGCAGCTTGGCCCCCCAGCGGGGGGTGCCGTCGGGTGACACAGATACGCAGTATTTT; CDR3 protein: CASSLAPQRGVPSGDTDTQYF
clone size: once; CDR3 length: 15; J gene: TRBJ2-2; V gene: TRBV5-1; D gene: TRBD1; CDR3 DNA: TGCGCCAGCACCCCGAGACAGGGGGAAGGCGGGGAGCTGTTTTTT; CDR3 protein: CASTPRQGEGGELFF
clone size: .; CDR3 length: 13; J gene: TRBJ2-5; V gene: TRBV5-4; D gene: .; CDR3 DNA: TGTGCCAGCAGCTTTAGCGACCAAGAGACCCAGTACTTC; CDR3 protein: CASSFSDQETQYF
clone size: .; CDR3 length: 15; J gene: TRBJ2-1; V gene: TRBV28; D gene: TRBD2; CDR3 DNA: TGTGCCAGCAGTTTCCGGGGGGGCCATAGAGATGAGCAGTTCTTC; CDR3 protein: CASSFRGGHRDEQFF
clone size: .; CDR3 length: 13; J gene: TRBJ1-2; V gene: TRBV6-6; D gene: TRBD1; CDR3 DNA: TGTGCCAGCAGCCCACAGGGGACCTATGGCTACACCTTC; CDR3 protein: CASSPQGTYGYTF
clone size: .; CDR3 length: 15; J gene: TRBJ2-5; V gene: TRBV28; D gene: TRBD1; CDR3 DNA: TGTGCCACCGATGGCCGGGGACAGCCGAAAGAGACCCAGTACTTC; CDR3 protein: CATDGRGQPKETQYF
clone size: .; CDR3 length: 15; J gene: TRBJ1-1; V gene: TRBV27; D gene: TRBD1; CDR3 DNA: TGTGCCAGCAGTTTCCGGACAGGGAGGAGCACTGAAGCTTTCTTT; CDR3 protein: CASSFRTGRSTEAFF
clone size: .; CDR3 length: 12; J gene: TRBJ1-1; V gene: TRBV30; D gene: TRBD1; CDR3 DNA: TGTGCCTGCGGGACAGAGAACACTGAAGCTTTCTTT; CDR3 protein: CACGTENTEAFF
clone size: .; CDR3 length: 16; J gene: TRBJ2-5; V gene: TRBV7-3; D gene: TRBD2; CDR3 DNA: TGTGCCAGCAGCGCATCGAGTTCTAGCGGGAGGGAGACCCAGTACTTC; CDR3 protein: CASSASSSSGRETQYF
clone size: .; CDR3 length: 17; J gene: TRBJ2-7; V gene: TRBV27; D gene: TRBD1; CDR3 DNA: TGTGCCAGCAGTTCTGATAGGACAGGGGCCAGCTCCTACGAGCAGTACTTC; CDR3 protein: CASSSDRTGASSYEQYF
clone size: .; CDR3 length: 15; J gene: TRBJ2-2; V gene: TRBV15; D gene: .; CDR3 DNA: TGTGCCACCAGCAGGGATCCCCAGGGGACCGGGGAGCTGTTTTTT; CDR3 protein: CATSRDPQGTGELFF
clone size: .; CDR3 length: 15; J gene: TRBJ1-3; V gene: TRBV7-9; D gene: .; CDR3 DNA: TGTGCCAGCAGCCCGGGACAAGCCTCTGGAAACACCATATATTTT; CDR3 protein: CASSPGQASGNTIYF
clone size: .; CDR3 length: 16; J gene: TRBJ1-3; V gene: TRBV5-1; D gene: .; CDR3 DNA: TGCGCCAGCAGCTTGGAGGCAGGGGATAGGGGAAACACCATATATTTT; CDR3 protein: CASSLEAGDRGNTIYF
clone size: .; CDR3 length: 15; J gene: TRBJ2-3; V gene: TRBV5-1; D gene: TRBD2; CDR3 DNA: TGCGCCAGCAGCTCGGGAGGGGCGGACACAGATACGCAGTATTTT; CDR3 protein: CASSSGGADTDTQYF
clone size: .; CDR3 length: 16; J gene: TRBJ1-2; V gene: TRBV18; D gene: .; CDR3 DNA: TGTGCCAGCTCACCACTCTCCTTACAGACGAGCTATGGCTACACCTTC; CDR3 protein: CASSPLSLQTSYGYTF
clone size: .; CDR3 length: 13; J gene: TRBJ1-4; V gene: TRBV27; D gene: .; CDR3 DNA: TGTGCCAGCAGTTTTCCGGGGGGGGCCAAACTGTTTTTT; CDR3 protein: CASSFPGGAKLFF
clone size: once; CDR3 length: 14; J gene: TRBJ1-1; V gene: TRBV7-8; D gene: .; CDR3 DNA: TGTGCCAGCAGCTCCCGACTCGGGGGGACTGAAGCTTTCTTT; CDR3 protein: CASSSRLGGTEAFF
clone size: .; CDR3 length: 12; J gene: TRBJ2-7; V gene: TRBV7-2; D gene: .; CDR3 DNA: TGTGCCAGCGGAGGGCGGGAATACGAGCAGTACTTC; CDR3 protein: CASGGREYEQYF
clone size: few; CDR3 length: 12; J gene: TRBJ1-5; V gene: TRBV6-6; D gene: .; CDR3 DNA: TGTGCCAGCAGTCCTCCGAATCAGCCCCAGCATTTT; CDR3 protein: CASSPPNQPQHF
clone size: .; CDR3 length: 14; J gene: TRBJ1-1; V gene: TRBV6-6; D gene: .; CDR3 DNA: TGTGCCACCAGTCCCCCCGGCAGGTACACTGAAGCTTTCTTT; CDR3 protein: CATSPPGRYTEAFF
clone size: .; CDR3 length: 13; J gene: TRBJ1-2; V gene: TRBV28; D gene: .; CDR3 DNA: TGTGCCAGCAGTGAAGACAGCTACTATGGCTACACCTTC; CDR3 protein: CASSEDSYYGYTF
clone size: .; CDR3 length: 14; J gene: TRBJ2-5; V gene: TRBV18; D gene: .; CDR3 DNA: TGTGCCAGCTCACCACCGACAGACCAAGAGACCCAGTACTTC; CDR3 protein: CASSPPTDQETQYF
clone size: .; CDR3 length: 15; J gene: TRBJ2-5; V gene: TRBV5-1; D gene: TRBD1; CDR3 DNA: TGCGCCAGCAGCTTGGCAGGACAGGGCGGCGAGACCCAGTACTTC; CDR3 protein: CASSLAGQGGETQYF
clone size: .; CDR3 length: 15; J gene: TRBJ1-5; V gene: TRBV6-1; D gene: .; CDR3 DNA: TGTGCCAGCGGTGGAGAGATTTATAGCAATCAGCCCCAGCATTTT; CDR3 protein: CASGGEIYSNQPQHF
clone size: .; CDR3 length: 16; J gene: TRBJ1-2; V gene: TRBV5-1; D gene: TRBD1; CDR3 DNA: TGCGCCAGCAGCTCCTACGGGACAGGGGGTACCTATGGCTACACCTTC; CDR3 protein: CASSSYGTGGTYGYTF
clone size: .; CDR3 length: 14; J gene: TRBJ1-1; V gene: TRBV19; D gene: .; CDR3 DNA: TGTGCCAGTAGTATCGGAGGGAAGGGGACTGAAGCTTTCTTT; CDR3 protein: CASSIGGKGTEAFF